This TCR beta chain was sequenced in a study of tissue T cells after allogeneic stem cell transplantation. From germline, CDR1 is NSQYPW and CDR2 LRSPGD (reference sequence). V was pared by 0 bases and J by 5 bases, with 5 bases of the junction left unmatched. There are 16 residues in the CDR3. Time point: mouse harvest day 7 after allogeneic transplant. The graft held 10^6 splenic CD5+ T cells and 10^7 T-cell-depleted bone marrow cells. Mice had MHC-mismatched B6 into BALB/c GVHD, sampled day 7 or 14. Concerning this clone: The antigen is unknown. Gene names are mouse gene names. The read terminates 1 residue ahead of where the CDR3 ends, so the germline J gene completes it.

General observations from the study: Alloreactivity or antigen specificity of tissue TCRs was not determined; some clones might be host cells.

Clones were sequenced by immunoSEQ multiplex PCR, and TCRdb holds only the in-frame ones, with some missing. The sample yields over 7,500 clones, about half seen once. The specimen sequenced was gut tissue. The chain has TRBV1 and TRBJ1-4; 8 bases agree with TRBD1. This TCR was recovered from a female BALB/c mouse given C57BL/6 T cells with graft-versus-host disease after an allogeneic hematopoietic cell transplant. The part of the CDR3 DNA that was read is TGCACCTGCAGTGCAGATAACAGGGGGAGAAACGAAAGATTATTT. Its translation is CTCSADNRGRNERLF. The CDR3, in full, reads CTCSADNRGRNERLFF.